The following is a TCR beta chain sequence with its context. The data were taken from a study of early stage breast cancer tumors. Germline V lookup: CDR1 SGDLS, CDR2 YYNGEE. This CDR3 spans 13 amino acids. V was pared by 7 bases and J by 2 bases, with 6 bases of the junction left unmatched. Measured with immunoSEQ multiplex PCR; TCRdb has only the in-frame clones, and not every one. The data contain around 5,000 clones, 61% of them singletons. Tumor samples used roughly 20-50 mg of diced tissue. This receptor was identified in a person aged 50-59 years with breast cancer. The sequenced sample was breast tumor tissue. The genes are TRBV9 and TRBJ2-7; 7 nucleotides line up with TRBD2. The CDR3: CASSPGLTYEQYF. The CDR3 DNA follows: TGTGCCAGCTCCCCGGGACTAACCTACGAGCAGTACTTC. Using reference TRBV9 and TRBJ2-7 for the parts outside the CDR3, the full variable domain is DSGVTQTPKHLITATGQRVTLRCSPRSGDLSVYWYQQSLDQGLQFLIQYYNGEERAKGNILERFSAQQFPDLHSELNLSSLELGDSALYFCASSPGLTYEQYFGPGTRLTVT.